Given below is one T cell receptor (beta chain) in context. Its antigen remains unidentified. These data come from a study of human T cells and chemical hapten exposure. Study observations and caveats: In the PT1 data, expanded TCR counts showed a positive correlation with patch test score.

The germline V gene has CDR1 DFQATT and CDR2 SNEGSKA (reference sequence). This CDR3 is built from 13 residues. Trimming took 3 bases from V and 10 from J, leaving 18 bases between them. MiXCR, run by TCRdb on the RACE reads, gives a single entry per CDR3 protein. The sample has around 340,000 distinct CDR3 sequences, approximately 6.3% seen once. The time point is: patch test 1, 2 weeks after DPC sensitization. Treatment indicated: therapeutic diphenylcyclopropenone sensitization with weekly scalp DPC. Non-pregnant alopecia patients aged 18 to 70, suitable for DPC therapy. Sequenced here: whole blood, sampled in connection with sensitization to the hapten diphenylcyclopropenone (DPC). The sequence was collected from a woman under 30 with alopecia areata. Some clones in this sample may be carry-over from other donors' samples. V usage is TRBV20-1 and J usage is TRBJ1-2; D gene uncertain. Here the CDR3 reads CSASVASVDDYTF. CDR3 DNA sequence: TGCAGTGCTAGTGTAGCTTCCGTGGATGACTACACCTTC.